This TCR beta chain emerged from a study of blood T cells in healthy people across ages. With a J-beta primer mix and a sample-barcoded 5' primer, a second PCR ran roughly 6 to 12 cycles. TCRdb reprocessed the 5' RACE reads via MiXCR and lists one record per CDR3 protein. The table includes about 800,000 distinct CDR3 sequences, around a quarter detected once. This clonotype has more than one count but fewer than ten. V lost 0 bases and J 5 bases, leaving 11 bases between the germline ends. The CDR3 runs 14 residues. Germline-derived CDR1 and CDR2 are SGDLS and YYNGEE. Total RNA extraction produced at least 5 micrograms (per sample) for the study. In addition, the sample was reused for a study of T cells of mothers and their children. That study adds: Reads recorded for TCR beta CDR3 numbered over 8 million per mother and some 3.3 million per child.

The clonotype originates from a boy aged 5-17 years in good health. Sequencing was performed on blood. The rearrangement links TRBV9 to TRBJ2-5; a weak D match, TRBD2 (6 bases). The CDR3 is CASSVGEGRETQYF. CDR3 DNA: TGTGCCAGCAGCGTAGGTGAAGGGAGGGAGACCCAGTACTTC.